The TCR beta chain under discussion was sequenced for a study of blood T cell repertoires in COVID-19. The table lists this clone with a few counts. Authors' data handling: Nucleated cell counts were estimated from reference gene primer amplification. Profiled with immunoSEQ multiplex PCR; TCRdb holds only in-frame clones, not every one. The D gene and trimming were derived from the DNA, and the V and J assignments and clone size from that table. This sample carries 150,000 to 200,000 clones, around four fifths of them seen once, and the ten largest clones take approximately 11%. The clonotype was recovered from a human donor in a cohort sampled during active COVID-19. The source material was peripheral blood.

The CDR3 DNA is TGTGCCAGCAGACCTCGGACTAGCGGGAGCAATGAGCAGTTCTTC. Its translation: CASRPRTSGSNEQFF. The chain joins TRBV11-2 to TRBJ2-1; 13 nucleotides line up with TRBD2. V lost 6 bases, J lost 6 bases, and 5 bases stayed unmatched. This CDR3 is built from 15 residues. CDR1 and CDR2 from the germline V gene are SGHAT and FQNNGV.